This T cell receptor beta chain was documented in a study of PD-1 blockade in classical Hodgkin lymphoma (dated by TCRdb to the early 2020s). As for the study more broadly: Nivolumab dosing was 3 mg/kg intravenously every 2 weeks, continuing until either disease progression or unacceptable toxicity. The study used CyTOF and TCR beta sequencing to define a peripheral blood immune signature of response to PD-1 blockade in classical Hodgkin lymphoma. Study-level results and caveats: Lower diversity was observed in patients in whom nivolumab was started less than 1 year after ASCT, and these patients were excluded from later analyses so that confounding by immune reconstitution would be avoided. The study was restricted to a single clinical trial cohort, and the causes of repertoire differences, possibly disease activity or prior therapy, were left undefined. CD4+ but not CD8+ TCR diversity rose significantly by C4D1 (p=0.0027 vs p=0.16), most apparent in complete responders (p=0.02). Baseline TCR diversity was reported as lower in newly diagnosed patients than in healthy donors, and lower still in relapsed/refractory patients. Trial patients achieving complete response had baseline diversity similar to newly diagnosed patients, whereas partial responders and progressors had significantly lower diversity.

The time point tag for this specimen amounts to: cycle 2 day 1 (C2D1) of nivolumab. All trial patients had relapsed after autologous stem cell transplantation, with cohorts A, B and C differing in prior brentuximab vedotin exposure. A total of around 60 patients with relapsed/refractory classical Hodgkin lymphoma made up the trial cohort, and each patient's best overall response was complete response, partial response or progressive disease. Single-agent nivolumab was administered to trial patients in the multi-cohort phase II CheckMate 205 trial. Best overall response was determined by an independent review committee according to the 2007 International Working Group response criteria. Trial PBMCs were collected just before the start of nivolumab (C1D1) and during therapy at cycle 2 day 1 and cycle 4 day 1. After peripheral blood was drawn into 8 mL Vacutainer Cell Preparation Tubes, PBMCs were isolated by centrifugation and then cryopreserved.

The Qiagen DNeasy kit was used to extract genomic DNA both from unsorted PBMCs and from the negatively selected CD4+ and CD8+ fractions. Amplification of TCR beta CDR3 regions was done by immunoSEQ multiplex PCR with primers that anneal to V and J segments. A synthetic immune receptor repertoire was used to minimize amplification bias, and any residual bias was removed computationally once sequencing was done. The authors' pipeline ran thus. Repertoire diversity was quantified as the Shannon entropy index using custom Python scripts. Unsorted, CD4+ and CD8+ repertoires were examined separately, except in combined analyses, for which CD4+ and CD8+ sequences were merged in silico. A clone was considered expanded if an increase in frequency of at least 2-fold after treatment relative to C1D1 was found, and a pseudocount of 0.5 was applied to clones undetected at baseline. Clones with 0 or 1 copy at C1D1 were classified as singleton clones, and clones with 2 or more copies were classified as non-singleton clones. Clones expanded in unsorted samples were labelled as CD4+, CD8+ or unknown by matching protein sequences in sorted samples from the same patient. Wilcoxon tests on paired samples were used to test changes in diversity from C1D1 to C4D1. TCRdb mirrors the immuneACCESS table, restricted to in-frame sequences. Some clones are absent from its copies; in checked studies, under half trace to an unresolved V gene, and the reason for the others is unknown. That table furnishes V, J and clone size, whereas the DNA furnished D and trimming. The sample includes tens of thousands of clones, with 80% observed a single time. Together, the top ten hold about 20% of the sample.

This clone was seen a handful of times. Its antigen has not been determined. The record has no base qualities; no much larger clone is one base away. The V end gives up 9 bases and the J end 3 bases, leaving 17 bases in the junction not matched to a gene. The germline V gene sets CDR1 to SGDLS and CDR2 to YYNGEE. Spanning cysteine to phenylalanine, the CDR3 consists of 16 amino acids. CDR3 DNA only is kept here, 48 bases in frame from base 1. In this chain, TRBV9 is recombined with TRBJ2-7, and 8 junctional nucleotides match TRBD2. The TCR sequence derives from a human donor with classical Hodgkin lymphoma. The material sequenced was peripheral blood mononuclear cells (PBMCs), taken before the second cycle of nivolumab. The DNA reads as follows: TGTGCCACCTCGCGTAGTGGGGGGGCGGGGGGCTACGAGCAGTACTTC. Translated, it reads CATSRSGGAGGYEQYF.